What follows are 2 T cell receptor beta chains derived from one specimen sequenced in a study of blood T cell repertoires in COVID-19. This table comes from immunoSEQ multiplex PCR, and its TCRdb copy is limited to in-frame clones, with some not included. Counted here are 180,000 or so clones, roughly 84% occurring once; the ten biggest clones make up 18%. The sequenced sample was peripheral blood. All receptors come from a person in their 70s with COVID-19, enrolled during active disease.

The CDR3: CASSETSGGILETQYF. The CDR3, as DNA: TGTGCCAGCAGTGAAACTAGCGGGGGAATCTTAGAGACCCAGTACTTC. The genes are TRBV2 and TRBJ2-5, with 11 bases fitting TRBD2. Unmatched junction bases numbered 6, after V lost 2 bases and J lost 4 bases. This CDR3 is built from 16 residues. Germline CDR1 and CDR2: SNHLY and FYNNEI.

V gene TRBV4-1 combines with J gene TRBJ1-2, with D perhaps TRBD1 (5 bases). Germline V gives CDR1 MGHRA, CDR2 YSYEKL. The CDR3 sequence is 16 residues long. Trimming removed 2 bases at V and 7 bases at J, with 20 bases between. The CDR3 sequence: CASSQPFGRGEGGYTF. The CDR3 DNA reads as TGCGCCAGCAGCCAACCATTTGGACGGGGGGAGGGTGGCTACACCTTC.